This record looks at one T cell receptor beta chain sequence and its context. The antigen is not known. This CDR3 is built from 14 residues. After removal of 4 bases from V and 4 bases from J, the junction contained 3 bases not matched to a gene. Germline V gene data show CDR1 as MNHNS and CDR2 as SASEGT. The PCR ran on 60 Vbeta and 13 Jbeta primers. Libraries were prepared by immunoSEQ multiplex PCR; TCRdb keeps only in-frame clonotypes and omits some of them. The sample lists approximately 160,000 clones, approximately 70% seen once, with 4% to 5% in the top ten. This sample was included in a study of cytomegalovirus exposure and HLA in healthy donors. Across the study: A preliminary data release comprised 70 million to 95 million unique TCRs obtained from HLA-typed donors. Study-level points and caveats: Whilst most TCR sequences proved rare, a subset of public TCRs occurred across many donors. In a later analysis, DRB1 alleles had the most associated TCRs; HLA-C alleles the fewest.

The rearrangement joins TRBV6-1 to TRBJ1-2, with 10 bases that match TRBD1. This receptor was taken from a man between 18 and 29 years old in good health and CMV-seropositive. The specimen was PBMCs. The CDR3 spells CASSGQGATYGYTF. CDR3 sequence (DNA): TGTGCCAGCAGTGGACAGGGGGCAACCTATGGCTACACCTTC.